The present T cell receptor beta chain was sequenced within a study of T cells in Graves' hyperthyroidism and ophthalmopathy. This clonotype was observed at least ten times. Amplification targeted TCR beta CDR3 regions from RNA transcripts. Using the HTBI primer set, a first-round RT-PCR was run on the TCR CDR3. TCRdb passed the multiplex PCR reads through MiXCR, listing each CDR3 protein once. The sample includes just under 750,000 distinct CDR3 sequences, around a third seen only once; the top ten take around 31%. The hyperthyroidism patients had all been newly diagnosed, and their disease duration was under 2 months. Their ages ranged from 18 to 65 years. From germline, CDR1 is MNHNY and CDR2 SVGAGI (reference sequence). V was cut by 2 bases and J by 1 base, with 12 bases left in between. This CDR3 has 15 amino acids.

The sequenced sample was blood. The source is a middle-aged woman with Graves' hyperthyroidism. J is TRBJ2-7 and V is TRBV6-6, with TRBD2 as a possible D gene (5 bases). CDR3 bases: TGTGCCAGCAGTTACCAGCGGCCGACTTCCTACGAGCAGTACTTC. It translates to CASSYQRPTSYEQYF.